The entry that follows covers one TCR beta chain sequence. Its target is unknown. This entry is derived from a study of shared clonotypes between healthy human individuals. Some clones are missing from TCRdb's copy, which holds only in-frame ones; the method was immunoSEQ multiplex PCR. The sample has roughly 1 million clones; around 76% are singletons. Negatively enriched CD4+ T cells were divided by CD45RA into naive and memory. General observations from the study: Clonotypes shared by all four donors outscored non-shared clonotypes in generation probability.

This TCR was recovered from a man aged 18 to 30 in good health. The material sequenced was memory CD4+ T cells sorted from blood. The subset: CD45RA-negative fraction.

This CDR3 is CASSKTGKGNTIYF. Written as DNA, the CDR3 is TGTGCCAGCAGCAAGACAGGGAAGGGAAACACCATATATTTT. The J gene is TRBJ1-3, the V gene TRBV6-1; 7 bases match TRBD1. The CDR3 is 14 residues long. Germline loops: CDR1 MNHNS, CDR2 SASEGT. V shed 6 bases and J 4 bases; nucleotides not matched to a gene: 6.